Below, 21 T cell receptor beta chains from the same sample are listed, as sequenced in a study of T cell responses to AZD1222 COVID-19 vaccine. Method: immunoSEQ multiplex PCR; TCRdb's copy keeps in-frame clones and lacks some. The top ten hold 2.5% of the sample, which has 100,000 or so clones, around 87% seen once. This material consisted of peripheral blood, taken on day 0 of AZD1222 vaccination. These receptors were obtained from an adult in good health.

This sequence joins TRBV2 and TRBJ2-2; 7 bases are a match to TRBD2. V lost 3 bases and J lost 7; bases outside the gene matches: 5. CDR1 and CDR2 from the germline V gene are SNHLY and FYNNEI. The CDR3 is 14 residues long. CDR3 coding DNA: TGTGCCAGCAGTGACGGGGGAGGGGACGGGGAGCTGTTTTTT. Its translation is CASSDGGGDGELFF.

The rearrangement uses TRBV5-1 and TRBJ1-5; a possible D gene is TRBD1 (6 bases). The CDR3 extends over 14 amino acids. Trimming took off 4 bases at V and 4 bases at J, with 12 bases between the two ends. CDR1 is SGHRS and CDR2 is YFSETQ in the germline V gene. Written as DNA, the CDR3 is TGCGCCAGCAGCGAAGGACAGATGAATCAGCCCCAGCATTTT. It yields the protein CASSEGQMNQPQHF.

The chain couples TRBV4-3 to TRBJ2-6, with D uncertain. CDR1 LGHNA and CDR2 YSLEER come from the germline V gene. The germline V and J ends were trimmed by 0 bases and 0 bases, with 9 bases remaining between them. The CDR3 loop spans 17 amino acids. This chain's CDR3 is CASSQEAILSGANVLTF. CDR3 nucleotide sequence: TGCGCCAGCAGCCAAGAAGCTATACTCTCTGGGGCCAACGTCCTGACTTTC.

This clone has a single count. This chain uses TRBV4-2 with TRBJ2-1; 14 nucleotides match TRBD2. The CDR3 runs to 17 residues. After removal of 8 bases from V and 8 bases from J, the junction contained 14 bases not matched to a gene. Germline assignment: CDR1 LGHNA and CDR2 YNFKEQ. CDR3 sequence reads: CASRDSYPGLAGDEQFF. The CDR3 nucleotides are TGTGCCAGCCGTGATTCCTATCCGGGACTAGCGGGAGATGAGCAGTTCTTC.

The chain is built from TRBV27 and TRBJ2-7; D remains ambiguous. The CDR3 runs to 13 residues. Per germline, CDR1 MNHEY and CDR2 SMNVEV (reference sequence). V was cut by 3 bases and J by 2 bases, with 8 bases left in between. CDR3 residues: CASSLADPYEQYF. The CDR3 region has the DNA TGTGCCAGCAGTTTGGCAGACCCCTACGAGCAGTACTTC.

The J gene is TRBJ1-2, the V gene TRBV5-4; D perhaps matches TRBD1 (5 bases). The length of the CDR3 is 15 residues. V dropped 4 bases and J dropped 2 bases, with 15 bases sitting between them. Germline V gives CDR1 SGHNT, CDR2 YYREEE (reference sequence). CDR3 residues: CASSPRGSYNYGYTF. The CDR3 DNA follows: TGTGCCAGCAGCCCCCGGGGCAGTTACAACTATGGCTACACCTTC.

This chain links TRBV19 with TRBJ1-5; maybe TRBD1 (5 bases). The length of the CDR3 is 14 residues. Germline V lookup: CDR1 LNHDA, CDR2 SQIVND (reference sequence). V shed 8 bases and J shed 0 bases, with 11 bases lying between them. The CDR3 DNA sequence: TGTGCCAGTGGGGCAGGACCTAGCAATCAGCCCCAGCATTTT. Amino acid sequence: CASGAGPSNQPQHF.

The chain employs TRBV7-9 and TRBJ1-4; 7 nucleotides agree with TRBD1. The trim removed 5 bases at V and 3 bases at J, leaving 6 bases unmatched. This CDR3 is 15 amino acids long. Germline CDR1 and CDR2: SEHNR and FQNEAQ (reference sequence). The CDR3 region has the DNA TGTGCCAGCAGCGCTACAGGGGACCCTAATGAAAAACTGTTTTTT. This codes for CASSATGDPNEKLFF.

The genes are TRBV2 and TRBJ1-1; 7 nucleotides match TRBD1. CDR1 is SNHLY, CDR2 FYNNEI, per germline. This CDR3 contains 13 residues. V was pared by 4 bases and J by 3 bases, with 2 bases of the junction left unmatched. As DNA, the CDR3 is TGTGCCAGCAGTGTCCAGGGGGACACTGAAGCTTTCTTT. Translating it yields CASSVQGDTEAFF.

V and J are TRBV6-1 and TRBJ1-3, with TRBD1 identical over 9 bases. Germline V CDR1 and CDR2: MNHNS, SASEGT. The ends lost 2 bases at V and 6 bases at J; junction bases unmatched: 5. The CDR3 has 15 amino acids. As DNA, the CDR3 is TGTGCCAGCAGTGAATGGGACAGGGCAAAAAACACCATATATTTT. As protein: CASSEWDRAKNTIYF.

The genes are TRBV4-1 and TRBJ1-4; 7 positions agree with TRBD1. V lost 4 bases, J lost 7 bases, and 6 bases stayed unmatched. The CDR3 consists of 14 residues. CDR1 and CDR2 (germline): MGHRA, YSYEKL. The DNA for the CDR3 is TGCGCCAGCAGCCCTCAGGGGGTCAGTGAAAAACTGTTTTTT. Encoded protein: CASSPQGVSEKLFF.

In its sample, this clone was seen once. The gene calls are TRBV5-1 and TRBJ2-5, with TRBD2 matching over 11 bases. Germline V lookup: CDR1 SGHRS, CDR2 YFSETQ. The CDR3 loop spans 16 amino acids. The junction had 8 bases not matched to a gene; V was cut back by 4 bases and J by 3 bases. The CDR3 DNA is TGCGCCAGCAGCCAAGCTAGCGGGGGGCCCGAAGAGACCCAGTACTTC. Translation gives CASSQASGGPEETQYF.

The CDR3 DNA reads TGTGCCAGCAGCTCGAAAAAGACGGGGGAAAATTCACCCCTCCACTTT. Its translation: CASSSKKTGENSPLHF. This chain uses TRBV11-1 with TRBJ1-6; weak D call: TRBD1 (5 bases). Between the trimmed V and J ends, which lost 4 bases and 7 bases, there was a span of 17 bases. Per germline, CDR1 SGHAT and CDR2 FQDESV (reference sequence). The CDR3 contains 16 residues.

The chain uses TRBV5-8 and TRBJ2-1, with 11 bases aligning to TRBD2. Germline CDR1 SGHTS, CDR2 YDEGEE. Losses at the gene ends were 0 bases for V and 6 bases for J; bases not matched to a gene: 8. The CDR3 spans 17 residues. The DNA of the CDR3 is TGTGCCAGCAGCTTGGAGTATAGCGGGAGGGCCTCCAATGAGCAGTTCTTC. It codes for CASSLEYSGRASNEQFF. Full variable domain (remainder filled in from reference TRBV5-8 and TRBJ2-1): EAGVTQSPTHLIKTRGQQATLRCSPISGHTSVYWYQQALGLGLQFLLWYDEGEERNRGNFPPRFSGRQFPNYSSELNVNALELEDSALYLCASSLEYSGRASNEQFFGPGTRLTVL.

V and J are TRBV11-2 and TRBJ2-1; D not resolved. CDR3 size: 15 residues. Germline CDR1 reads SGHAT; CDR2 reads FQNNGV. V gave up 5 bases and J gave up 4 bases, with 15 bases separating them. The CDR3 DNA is TGTGCCAGCAGCACCTCATCGAGACGGTACAATGAGCAGTTCTTC. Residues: CASSTSSRRYNEQFF.

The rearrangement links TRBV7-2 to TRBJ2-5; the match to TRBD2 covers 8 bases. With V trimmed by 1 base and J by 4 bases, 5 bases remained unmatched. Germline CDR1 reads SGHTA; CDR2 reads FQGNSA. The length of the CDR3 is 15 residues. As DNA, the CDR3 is TGTGCCAGCAGCTTAGGAGCGGGAGTAGCAGAGACCCAGTACTTC. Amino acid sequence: CASSLGAGVAETQYF.

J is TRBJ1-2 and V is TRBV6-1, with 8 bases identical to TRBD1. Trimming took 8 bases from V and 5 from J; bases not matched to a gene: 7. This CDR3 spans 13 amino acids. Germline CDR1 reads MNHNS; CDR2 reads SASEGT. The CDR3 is CASGPGQDYGYTF. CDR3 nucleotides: TGTGCCAGCGGCCCGGGACAGGATTATGGCTACACCTTC.

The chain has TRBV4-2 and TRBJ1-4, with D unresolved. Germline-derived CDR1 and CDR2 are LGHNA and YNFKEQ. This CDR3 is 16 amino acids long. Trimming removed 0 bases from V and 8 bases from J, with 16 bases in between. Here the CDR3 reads CASSQEAMDPTEKLFF. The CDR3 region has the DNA TGTGCCAGCAGCCAAGAGGCTATGGACCCTACAGAAAAACTGTTTTTT.

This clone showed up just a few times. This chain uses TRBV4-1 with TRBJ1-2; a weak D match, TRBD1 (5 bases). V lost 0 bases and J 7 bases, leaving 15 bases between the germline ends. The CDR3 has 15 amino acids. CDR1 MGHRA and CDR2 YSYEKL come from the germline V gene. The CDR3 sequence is CASSQDRAGRAGYTF. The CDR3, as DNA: TGCGCCAGCAGCCAAGATCGGGCGGGACGGGCTGGCTACACCTTC.

This chain's CDR3 is CASRPGLRGSLNNEQFF. CDR3 nucleotides: TGTGCCAGCAGGCCGGGTCTTCGCGGGAGTTTGAACAATGAGCAGTTCTTC. The chain links TRBV27 to TRBJ2-1, with 7 bases identical to TRBD2. There are 17 residues in the CDR3. With 6 bases clipped from V and 5 bases from J, the junction kept 16 bases outside the gene matches. The germline gives CDR1 MNHEY, CDR2 SMNVEV (reference sequence).

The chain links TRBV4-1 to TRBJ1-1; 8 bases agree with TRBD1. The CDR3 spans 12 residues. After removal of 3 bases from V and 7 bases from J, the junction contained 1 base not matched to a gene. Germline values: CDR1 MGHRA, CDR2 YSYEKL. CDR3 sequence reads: CASSQGTGEAFF. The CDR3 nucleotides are TGCGCCAGCAGCCAGGGGACAGGTGAAGCTTTCTTT.